This is a list of T cell receptor beta chains from one sample in a study of shared clonotypes between healthy human individuals. This table comes from immunoSEQ multiplex PCR, and its TCRdb copy is limited to in-frame clones, with some not included. This table has some 2,500,000 clones, under 95% appearing once. Sequencing was carried out using naive CD4+ T cells from PBMCs. The receptors were gathered from a man between 18 and 35 years old in good health. Some clones in this sample may be carry-over from other donors' samples. The CDR3 runs from the conserved cysteine through the conserved F or W. The D gene is left open where the match is weak. Not every row has a clone size; where given, it reads once, few, many or a size class.

V	J	D	size	DNA	CDR3
TRBV5-1	TRBJ2-1	-	-	TGCGCCAGCAGCTTGGCGTGGACGGACAATGAGCAGTTCTTC	CASSLAWTDNEQFF
TRBV5-1	TRBJ1-4	TRBD1	-	TGCGCCAGCAGCACTCCGGGACAGGGTGGTGAAAAACTGTTTTTT	CASSTPGQGGEKLFF
TRBV7-9	TRBJ2-5	TRBD1	-	TGTGCCAGCAGCTCCCAGTGGGACAGGGGAAGAGAGACCCAGTACTTC	CASSSQWDRGRETQYF
TRBV11-2	TRBJ2-1	TRBD2	-	TGTGCCAGCAGCTTAGAGCGGGAGCCTTACTACAATGAGCAGTTCTTC	CASSLEREPYYNEQFF
TRBV5-1	TRBJ2-3	TRBD2	-	TGCGCCAGCAGAATACTAGCGGGAGGGCCGAAAGATACGCAGTATTTT	CASRILAGGPKDTQYF
TRBV23-1	TRBJ2-2	-	-	TGCGCCAGCAGGAGAGAAATGAACACCGGGGAGCTGTTTTTT	CASRREMNTGELFF
TRBV9	TRBJ2-3	-	-	TGTGCCAGCAGCCCCGAGAGGTCAGGGGCGGCCACAGATACGCAGTATTTT	CASSPERSGAATDTQYF
TRBV27	TRBJ1-1	-	-	TGTGCCAGCAGCTGGGTTTTGACAGGTGAAGCTTTCTTT	CASSWVLTGEAFF
TRBV10-3	TRBJ2-3	-	-	TGTGCCATCAGTGGTTCGGGGCGGAGCCTTAGCACAGATACGCAGTATTTT	CAISGSGRSLSTDTQYF
TRBV5-4	TRBJ1-3	-	-	TGTGCCAGCAGCCGGGGACCGTCTGGAAACACCATATATTTT	CASSRGPSGNTIYF
TRBV4-1	TRBJ2-1	TRBD2	-	TGCGCCAGCAGCCAAGAAGGGCTAGCGGGAGGGCCGTCCTACAATGAGCAGTTCTTC	CASSQEGLAGGPSYNEQFF
TRBV29-1	TRBJ2-2	TRBD2	-	TGCAGCGTCGCTAGCGGGAGGGCCTGGGGGGAGCTGTTTTTT	CSVASGRAWGELFF
TRBV9	TRBJ1-1	TRBD1	-	TGTGCCAGCAGCACCCGACAGGGCGAGGGTGAAGCTTTCTTT	CASSTRQGEGEAFF
TRBV5-4	TRBJ1-4	-	-	TGTGCCAGCAGCTTGGAGGGCGGGGTAGGAAAACTGTTTTTT	CASSLEGGVGKLFF
TRBV29-1	TRBJ1-1	TRBD1	-	TGCAGCGTGTCGGACAGGGACACTGAAGCTTTCTTT	CSVSDRDTEAFF
TRBV6-5	TRBJ2-7	TRBD2	-	TGTGCCAGCAGTTCGTTTCCAGCGGGAGCTGGGAAGCAGTACTTC	CASSSFPAGAGKQYF
TRBV5-4	TRBJ2-3	TRBD2	-	TGTGCCAGCAGCCAGGGACTACCTGAAGATACGCAGTATTTT	CASSQGLPEDTQYF
TRBV7-9	TRBJ1-5	-	-	TGTGCCAGCAGCTTAGGTCCGACGACTGATAGCAATCAGCCCCAGCATTTT	CASSLGPTTDSNQPQHF
TRBV7-9	TRBJ2-1	TRBD2	once	TGTGCCAGCAGCTCGATTCTAGCGGGAGGGGACAATGAGCAGTTCTTC	CASSSILAGGDNEQFF
TRBV5-1	TRBJ2-5	-	-	TGCGCCAGCAGCCGCGGGACACAACAAGAGACCCAGTACTTC	CASSRGTQQETQYF
TRBV15	TRBJ1-2	-	-	TGTGCCACCAGCAGAGATGCGGCAGGGAGCTATGGCTACACCTTC	CATSRDAAGSYGYTF
TRBV19	TRBJ2-3	TRBD1	once	TGTGCCAGTCTATCCCGGGACAGGGGGAAAGGAGATACGCAGTATTTT	CASLSRDRGKGDTQYF
TRBV5-1	TRBJ1-4	-	few	TGCGCCAGCAAGAGGTCTGTGGGTGAAAAACTGTTTTTT	CASKRSVGEKLFF
TRBV6-6	TRBJ1-2	-	-	TGTGCCAGCAGACCCGGGAGTTATGGCTACACCTTC	CASRPGSYGYTF
TRBV27	TRBJ1-6	-	once	TGTGCCAGCAGTTTAACGGGGTCGAGTTCACCCCTCCACTTT	CASSLTGSSSPLHF
TRBV30	TRBJ1-5	-	-	TGTGCCTGGAGTGTTGGGGACACTTACAATCAGCCCCAGCATTTT	CAWSVGDTYNQPQHF
TRBV29-1	TRBJ2-3	-	-	TGCAGCGTTGTTGGACAGGATACGCAGTATTTT	CSVVGQDTQYF